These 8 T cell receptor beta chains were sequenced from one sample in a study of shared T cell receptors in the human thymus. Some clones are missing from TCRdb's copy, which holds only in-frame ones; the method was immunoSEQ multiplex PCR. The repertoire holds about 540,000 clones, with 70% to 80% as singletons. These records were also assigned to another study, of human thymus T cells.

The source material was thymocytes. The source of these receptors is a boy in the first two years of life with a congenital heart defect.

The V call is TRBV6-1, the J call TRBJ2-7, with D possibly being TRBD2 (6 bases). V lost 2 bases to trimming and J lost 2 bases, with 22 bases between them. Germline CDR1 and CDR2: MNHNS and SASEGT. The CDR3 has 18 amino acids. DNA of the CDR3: TGTGCCAGCAGTGAACCTAGCGAGGTCGCCCTAGGTACCTACGAGCAGTACTTC. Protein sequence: CASSEPSEVALGTYEQYF.

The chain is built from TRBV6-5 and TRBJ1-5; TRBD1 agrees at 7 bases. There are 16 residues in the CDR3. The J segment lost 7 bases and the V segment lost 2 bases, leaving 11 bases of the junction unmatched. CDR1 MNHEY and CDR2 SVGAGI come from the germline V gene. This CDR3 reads CASSYRQGRVGQPQHF. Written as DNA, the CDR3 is TGTGCCAGCAGTTACAGACAGGGTCGCGTTGGACAGCCCCAGCATTTT.

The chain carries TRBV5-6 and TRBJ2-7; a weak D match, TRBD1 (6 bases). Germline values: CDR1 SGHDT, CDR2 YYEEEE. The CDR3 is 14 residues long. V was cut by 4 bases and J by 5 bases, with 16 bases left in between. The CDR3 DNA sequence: TGTGCCAGCAGCCCAGGGGAAGGGGTCAACGAGCAGTACTTC. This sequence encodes CASSPGEGVNEQYF.

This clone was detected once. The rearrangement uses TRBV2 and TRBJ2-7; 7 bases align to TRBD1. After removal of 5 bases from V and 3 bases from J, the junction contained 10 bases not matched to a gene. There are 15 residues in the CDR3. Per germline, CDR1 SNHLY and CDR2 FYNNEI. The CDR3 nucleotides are TGTGCCAGCAGTTGTCGGGACAGCGACCACTACGAGCAGTACTTC. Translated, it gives CASSCRDSDHYEQYF.

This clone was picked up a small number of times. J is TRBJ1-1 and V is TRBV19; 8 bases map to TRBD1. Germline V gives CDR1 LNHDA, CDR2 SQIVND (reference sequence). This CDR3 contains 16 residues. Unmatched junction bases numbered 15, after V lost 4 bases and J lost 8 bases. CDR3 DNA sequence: TGTGCCAGTAGTAGGCCTCTCGTCCAGGGGGCATGGGAAGCTTTCTTT. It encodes CASSRPLVQGAWEAFF.

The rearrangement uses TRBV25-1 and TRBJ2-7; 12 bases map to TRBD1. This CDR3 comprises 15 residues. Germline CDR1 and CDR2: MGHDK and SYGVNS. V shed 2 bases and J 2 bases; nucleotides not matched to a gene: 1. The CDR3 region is CASSEGTGGTYEQYF. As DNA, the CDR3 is TGTGCCAGCAGTGAAGGGACAGGGGGCACCTACGAGCAGTACTTC.

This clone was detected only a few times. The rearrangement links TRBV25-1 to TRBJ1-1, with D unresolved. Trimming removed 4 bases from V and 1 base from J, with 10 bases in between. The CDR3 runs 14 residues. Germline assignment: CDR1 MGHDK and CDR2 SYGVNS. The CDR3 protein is CASSALDSNTEAFF. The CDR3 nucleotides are TGTGCCAGCAGTGCCTTAGACTCGAACACTGAAGCTTTCTTT.

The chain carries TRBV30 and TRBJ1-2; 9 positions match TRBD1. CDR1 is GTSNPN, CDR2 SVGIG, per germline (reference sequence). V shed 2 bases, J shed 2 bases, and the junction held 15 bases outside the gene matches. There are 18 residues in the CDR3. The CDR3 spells CAWSPGPGQGQPNYGYTF. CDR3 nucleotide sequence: TGTGCCTGGAGTCCGGGACCGGGACAGGGTCAACCCAACTATGGCTACACCTTC.